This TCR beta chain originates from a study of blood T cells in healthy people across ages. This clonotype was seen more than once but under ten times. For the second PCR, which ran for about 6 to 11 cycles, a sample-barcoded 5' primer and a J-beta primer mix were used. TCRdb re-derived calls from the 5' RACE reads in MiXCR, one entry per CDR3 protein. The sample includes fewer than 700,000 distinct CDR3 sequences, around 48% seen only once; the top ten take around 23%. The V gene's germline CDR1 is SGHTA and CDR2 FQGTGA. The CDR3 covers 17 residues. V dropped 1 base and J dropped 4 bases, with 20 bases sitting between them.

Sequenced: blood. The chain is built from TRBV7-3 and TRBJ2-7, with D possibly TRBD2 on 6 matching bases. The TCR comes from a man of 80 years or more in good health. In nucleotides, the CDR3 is TGTGCCAGCAGCTTAAGCCGGGCCGGGACTTCGAATTACGAGCAGTACTTC. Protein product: CASSLSRAGTSNYEQYF.